This TCR beta chain emerged from a study of shared clonotypes between healthy human individuals (dated by TCRdb to about 2020). General notes on the study: The cohort comprised a couple of women and three men aged 18 to 49 years. Leukapheresis yielded between about 0.85 and 9.5 billion PBMCs per donor. Blood TCR repertoires of a handful of healthy adults were deeply sequenced to estimate repertoire size and the extent of clonotype sharing between individuals. To increase sequencing depth and limit assay-specific biases, TCR repertoire library preparation and sequencing were carried out by different laboratories using diverse techniques. For each donor, CD4 naive and CD4 memory were each given three plates, CD8 naive was given two plates, and CD8 memory was given one plate. Points the paper makes about the study in general: The genetic and exposure-history diversity represented was limited by the small number of donors. Based on pairwise subsampling, the degree of clonotype sharing among donors was expected to be affected by sequencing depth. Naive subsets generally had larger estimated clonotype richness than memory subsets. Only blood was sampled, and tissue TCR repertoires likely differ from those in blood. Rarefaction of sorted-subset datasets indicated incomplete sequencing despite the large sequencing depth. Across a few donors, roughly 5.1% of naive CD4, more than 3% of naive CD8, 2.3% of memory CD4, and under 0.45% of memory CD8 clonotypes were shared. Clonotypes shared by all four sorted-subset donors showed higher generation probabilities than non-shared clonotypes.

Points on this clone: The antigen this receptor binds is unknown. Per-base quality was not reported, and no clone a single base away is much larger than it.

CD8 naive samples were obtained by positive selection for CCR7 among CD45RO-negative cells, yielding a CD45RA+CCR7+ population from which TemRA cells were excluded. Donors were healthy HIV-negative adults with no recently reported acute infections or vaccinations. Every donor was a Caucasian adult living in Nashville, Tennessee, USA. After blood collection by leukapheresis, PBMCs were isolated using Ficoll-Histopaque density gradient centrifugation and then cryopreserved in the vapor phase of liquid nitrogen. Analytical flow cytometry was used to check the purity and quantity of each magnetically sorted T cell population. From each sorted fraction, genomic DNA was isolated and quantified by UV absorbance on a Nanodrop 2000c. The CDR3, cysteine through phenylalanine, is 16 amino acids long. Only the CDR3 region is kept as DNA, spanning 48 bases read in frame from base 1. V is reduced by 8 bases and J by 6 bases, leaving a spacing of 23 bases between them. Sequences MNHEY (CDR1) and SMNVEV (CDR2) are obtained from the germline V gene (reference sequence).

Using the deep immunoSEQ assay, multiplex PCR amplified TCR CDR3 regions from genomic DNA. Extracted genomic DNA from each cell subset was spread evenly across all wells of several immunoSEQ 96-well plates, with each plate serving as a replicate. Each replicate PCR for sorted subsets received roughly 200 ng genomic DNA, equal to about 30,000 T cell genomes. Purified libraries were quantified with a Qubit 3.0 fluorometer, sized on a Bioanalyzer 2100, and re-quantified with the KAPA Library Quantification kit. Every immunoSEQ 96-well plate was sequenced on a separate single-read 150-cycle Illumina NextSeq 550 flow cell. In the original analysis: The immunoSEQ output contained only junctional sequences without quality scores, so filtering could not match that applied to full-length reads. Sequences were annotated with PyIR, a Python wrapper for IgBLAST v1.9, using IMGT germline references to assign V/J genes and CDR3. Reads with weak V/J assignments (E-value above 1e-6), missing CDR3, stop codons, out-of-frame junctions, or ambiguous translated residues were removed. V3J clonotypes were defined as sequences sharing the same inferred V gene, J gene, and CDR3 amino acid sequence. The percentage overlap between two repertoires was calculated by dividing the number of shared unique clonotypes by the size of the smaller repertoire. RTK rarefaction, the Chao1 estimator, and Recon v2.1 estimates of unobserved clonotypes were used to assess repertoire richness. For all TCRbeta clonotypes obtained by the gDNA method from a few donors, generation probabilities were computed with OLGA. Sourced from immuneACCESS, this table was stored by TCRdb with only in-frame sequences that have V and J called. A share of the clones is absent; for the studies checked, an unresolved V gene accounts for under half, and the remainder has no known explanation. V, J and clone size are those of that table, while D and trimming were read from the DNA. Recorded for this sample are hundreds of thousands of clones; roughly 96% of them occurred a single time. Roughly 0.12% of the sample lies in the top ten.

The chain links TRBV27 with TRBJ2-1; the D segment could be TRBD2, given 5 matching bases. Sequenced input: naive CD8+ T cells sorted from blood. Interpreted using the paper, the cell subset or site label stands for: CD45RA+CCR7+. The clonotype originates from a woman under 40 in good health. The DNA sequence follows: TGTGCCAGCGGTACCCTCGGGGTCGACCCCTCCAATGAGCAGTTCTTC. It encodes CASGTLGVDPSNEQFF.